Given below is one T cell receptor beta chain in context. This sample was included in a study of T cell changes during pregnancy in multiple sclerosis. Repertoires were generated with immunoSEQ multiplex PCR, while TCRdb's copy carries only in-frame clones and drops some. The sample gives approximately 17,000 clones, 84% of which show up once; 9% to 10% is in the top ten. Germline V gene data show CDR1 as MNHEY and CDR2 as SVGAGI. V lost 5 bases, J lost 3 bases, and 2 bases stayed unmatched. CDR3 length: 15 amino acids. The chain carries TRBV6-5 and TRBJ2-1; 12 nucleotides match TRBD2. The sequences come from CD8+ T cells from peripheral blood mononuclear cells, collected in the second trimester of pregnancy. This sequence originates from a female donor in good health, enrolled as a control in a pregnancy study. The CDR3 sequence: CASSQTSGGYNEQFF. The CDR3 coding sequence is TGTGCCAGCAGTCAGACTAGCGGGGGCTACAATGAGCAGTTCTTC.